This T cell receptor beta chain emerged from a study of shared clonotypes between healthy human individuals. The CDR3 has 14 residues. With 2 bases removed from V and 1 base from J, the gap between germline ends came to 8 bases. Germline assignment: CDR1 SGHRS and CDR2 YFSETQ. For this clone: Other DNA variants within this sample encode the same CDR3.

Partitioning of CD4+ cells yielded a CD45RA+ naive subset and a CD45RA-negative memory subset. Sequencing used immunoSEQ multiplex PCR; TCRdb keeps in-frame clones, though not all of them. The repertoire has about 2 million clones, approximately 95% of them found once; the top ten carry 0.13%. The sample consisted of naive CD4+ T cells sorted from blood. Subset given: CD45RA+ positively selected. The gene calls are TRBV5-1 and TRBJ2-3; D perhaps matches TRBD2 (6 bases). This TCR was recovered from a man between 18 and 29 years old in good health. For the CDR3, the DNA is TGCGCCAGCAGCTTAGGCGGGGGCACAGATACGCAGTATTTT. It yields the protein CASSLGGGTDTQYF.